The 5 T cell receptor beta chains listed next were all sequenced from one sample in a study of OX40 agonist ivuxolimab in advanced cancers. Sequenced by immunoSEQ multiplex PCR; TCRdb stores in-frame clones only, minus some. Among about 58,000 clones, 75% to 90% were seen once, and the ten largest hold around 0.8%. Material: CD4+ or CD8+ T cells sorted from blood, obtained in a trial of the OX40 agonist ivuxolimab. The receptors here all came from an adult with an advanced solid tumor such as melanoma, head and neck, liver or kidney cancer.

The J gene is TRBJ2-5, the V gene TRBV5-5; 10 bases align to TRBD2. The CDR3 length is 15 residues. After removal of 1 base from V and 4 bases from J, the junction contained 4 bases not matched to a gene. The germline gives CDR1 SGHKS, CDR2 YYEKEE (reference sequence). For the CDR3, the DNA is TGTGCCAGCAGCTTGAGCGGGGGGGCCGTAGAGACCCAGTACTTC. Protein sequence: CASSLSGGAVETQYF.

The V gene is TRBV29-1, the J gene TRBJ1-1; possibly TRBD1 for D (5 bases). The CDR3 is made up of 13 amino acids. CDR1 is SQVTM, CDR2 ANQGSEA, per germline. The V end was cut by 6 bases, the J end by 4 bases, with 15 bases between. CDR3 nucleotide sequence: TGCAGCGTCGGAGAGGGGCCTGTCACTGAAGCTTTCTTT. This translates into CSVGEGPVTEAFF.

This chain connects TRBV9 to TRBJ2-1, with 10 bases lining up with TRBD1. The CDR3 contains 15 residues. Losses at the gene ends were 4 bases for V and 8 bases for J; bases not matched to a gene: 9. Germline assignment: CDR1 SGDLS and CDR2 YYNGEE. The CDR3 DNA reads as TGTGCCAGCAGCACCGGGACAGGGGAGGTCGATGAGCAGTTCTTC. Residues: CASSTGTGEVDEQFF.

This chain uses TRBV5-4 with TRBJ2-3; a weak D match, TRBD1 (7 bases). The germline V gene encodes CDR1 SGHNT and CDR2 YYREEE (reference sequence). This CDR3 comprises 16 residues. The ends were cut back, 4 bases at V and 2 bases at J, with 17 bases in the middle. The CDR3 loop reads CASSIGQDYSTDTQYF. The DNA of the CDR3 is TGTGCCAGCAGCATCGGACAGGACTATTCCACAGATACGCAGTATTTT.

This rearrangement joins TRBV4-1 to TRBJ2-3; 7 bases agree with TRBD1. Germline V lookup: CDR1 MGHRA, CDR2 YSYEKL. Trimming took 3 bases from V and 3 from J; bases not matched to a gene: 6. This CDR3 spans 15 amino acids. The CDR3 is CASSQGTERTDTQYF. The CDR3 coding sequence is TGCGCCAGCAGCCAGGGGACAGAAAGGACAGATACGCAGTATTTT.